The 24 T cell receptor beta chains in this list originate from one sample, sequenced in a study of shared clonotypes between healthy human individuals (dated by TCRdb to about 2020). Libraries were constructed by the immunoSEQ multiplex PCR assay. TCRdb took this table from immuneACCESS and kept in-frame rearrangements with V and J called. Such tables lack part of the clones; where checked against another copy, unresolved V genes explain under half of the gap, and the rest is unexplained. Present in this sample are roughly 1.4 million clones, approximately 98.5% of which were seen just once. Around 0.38% of the sample belongs to the ten largest clones. What was sequenced was naive CD4+ T cells sorted from blood. What this sample's cell subset or site label stands for: CD45RA+ positively selected. The source of these receptors is a man aged 30 to 45 in good health.

The chain joins TRBV5-4 to TRBJ2-4, with no clear D. Trimming cost V 0 bases and J 7 bases, with 8 bases left between them. CDR3 length equals 13 residues. Germline V gene sequence: CDR1 SGHNT, CDR2 YYREEE (reference sequence). The CDR3, as DNA: TGTGCCAGCAGCTTGGGGGTAGAGAACATTCAGTACTTC. Protein: CASSLGVENIQYF.

Concerning this clone: Other DNA sequences in this sample translate to the same CDR3. The chain joins TRBV28 to TRBJ2-7, with D unclear. The CDR3 has 11 amino acids. Between the trimmed V and J ends, which lost 3 bases and 3 bases, there was a span of 3 bases. Germline CDR1 MDHEN, CDR2 SYDVKM. CDR3 loop: CASSFGYEQYF. In DNA, the CDR3 is TGTGCCAGCAGTTTCGGCTACGAGCAGTACTTC. Full variable domain (missing parts from reference TRBV28 and TRBJ2-7): DVKVTQSSRYLVKRTGEKVFLECVQDMDHENMFWYRQDPGLGLRLIYFSYDVKMKEKGDIPEGYSVSREKKERFSLILESASTNQTSMYLCASSFGYEQYFGPGTRLTVT.

J is TRBJ2-5 and V is TRBV28, with 9 positions matching TRBD1. The CDR3 is made up of 15 amino acids. Germline V gene sequence: CDR1 MDHEN, CDR2 SYDVKM. V was pared by 7 bases and J by 2 bases, with 8 bases of the junction left unmatched. CDR3 in DNA: TGTGCCAGCACAGAGGGACAGGGTCGGCAAGAGACCCAGTACTTC. Translated, it gives CASTEGQGRQETQYF.

The rearrangement uses TRBV15 and TRBJ2-1; no reliable D call. Trimming removed 5 bases at V and 3 bases at J, with 8 bases between. Germline V CDR1 and CDR2: LNHNV, YYDKDF (reference sequence). The CDR3 totals 13 residues. CDR3 sequence: CATSSGRYNEQFF. CDR3 bases: TGTGCCACCAGCTCCGGACGCTACAATGAGCAGTTCTTC.

The CDR3 DNA reads TGCGCCAGCAGCCAAGATAGGCAGGGTACCAGCTCCTACAATGAGCAGTTCTTC. Encoded protein: CASSQDRQGTSSYNEQFF. The chain carries TRBV4-1 and TRBJ2-1; D might be TRBD1 (5 bases). The CDR3 extends over 18 amino acids. The V end was cut by 0 bases, the J end by 0 bases, with 15 bases between. Germline V gene sequence: CDR1 MGHRA, CDR2 YSYEKL.

The V gene is TRBV7-2, the J gene TRBJ1-2, with TRBD1 identical over 8 bases. Germline CDR1 is SGHTA and CDR2 is FQGNSA. This CDR3 has 15 residues. Trimming took 5 bases from V and 8 from J; bases not matched to a gene: 13. DNA of the CDR3: TGTGCCAGCAGCCCTGGGGCGACAGGGGCCCGGGGCTACACCTTC. Translating it yields CASSPGATGARGYTF.

The chain couples TRBV27 to TRBJ2-7, with TRBD1 identical over 10 bases. Per germline, CDR1 MNHEY and CDR2 SMNVEV (reference sequence). V was pared by 1 base and J by 0 bases, with 6 bases of the junction left unmatched. CDR3 length equals 17 residues. CDR3 protein: CASSLFRGTGDSYEQYF. CDR3 nucleotides: TGTGCCAGCAGTTTATTTCGCGGGACAGGGGACTCCTACGAGCAGTACTTC.

The V gene is TRBV2, the J gene TRBJ2-7; D gene uncertain. Germline-derived CDR1 and CDR2 are SNHLY and FYNNEI. The ends were cut back, 7 bases at V and 4 bases at J, with 8 bases in the middle. The CDR3 runs 11 residues. The CDR3 region is CASMYGYEQYF. CDR3 DNA: TGTGCCAGCATGTACGGATACGAGCAGTACTTC.

The chain recombines TRBV10-1 with TRBJ1-2, with 7 bases lining up with TRBD1. The J segment lost 0 bases and the V segment lost 7 bases, leaving 20 bases of the junction unmatched. CDR1 is WNHNN, CDR2 SYGVQD, per germline (reference sequence). This CDR3 is built from 19 residues. In DNA, the CDR3 is TGCGCCAGCAAAGACAGGGCCCCTACCCTACCCAAAGCTAACTATGGCTACACCTTC. Translated: CASKDRAPTLPKANYGYTF.

On this clone itself: The same CDR3 also results from other DNA sequences found in this sample. The chain uses TRBV5-1 and TRBJ2-7; maybe TRBD1 (5 bases). V was shortened by 0 bases and J by 4 bases, with 11 bases between the two germline ends. The CDR3 is 14 amino acids. Germline CDR1 SGHRS, CDR2 YFSETQ. CDR3: CASSLEGQGYEQYF. The CDR3 nucleotides are TGCGCCAGCAGCTTGGAGGGCCAGGGATACGAGCAGTACTTC.

V gene TRBV5-1 combines with J gene TRBJ2-2, with D tentatively TRBD1 (6 bases). The V end was cut by 4 bases, the J end by 3 bases, with 16 bases between. This CDR3 is built from 16 residues. In germline, CDR1 is SGHRS, CDR2 YFSETQ. The CDR3 DNA reads as TGCGCCAGCAGCCTTTCCGGGACACATGACACCGGGGAGCTGTTTTTT. This sequence encodes CASSLSGTHDTGELFF.

In DNA form, the CDR3 reads TGTGCCAGCAGCGAAGGACAGGGGGGTACTGAAGCTTTCTTT. As protein: CASSEGQGGTEAFF. This chain connects TRBV11-2 to TRBJ1-1, with 10 positions matching TRBD1. Per germline, CDR1 SGHAT and CDR2 FQNNGV. The CDR3 is 14 amino acids. The junction had 5 bases not matched to a gene; V was cut back by 5 bases and J by 5 bases.

The chain is built from TRBV7-2 and TRBJ2-7; TRBD2 agrees at 14 bases. The CDR3 is 16 amino acids. Trimming took 3 bases from V and 6 from J; bases not matched to a gene: 7. In germline, CDR1 is SGHTA, CDR2 FQGNSA. The CDR3, as DNA: TGTGCCAGCAGCTTCCGGACTAGCGGGAGGATCAGCGAGCAGTACTTC. Translating it yields CASSFRTSGRISEQYF.

This chain joins TRBV10-3 and TRBJ1-1; D ambiguous. This CDR3 spans 14 amino acids. The V and J ends lost 3 bases and 4 bases respectively, with 12 bases between them. CDR1 ENHRY and CDR2 SYGVKD come from the germline V gene. The CDR3 region has the DNA TGTGCCATCAGTGATAGCACCGGCGTCACTGAAGCTTTCTTT. Protein product: CAISDSTGVTEAFF.

The chain recombines TRBV11-2 with TRBJ1-1, with 9 nucleotides matching TRBD1. The J segment lost 5 bases and the V segment lost 1 base, leaving 8 bases of the junction unmatched. CDR3 length equals 16 residues. Germline V gives CDR1 SGHAT, CDR2 FQNNGV. In DNA, the CDR3 is TGTGCCAGCAGCTTAGGTCTACAGGGGGCTGGAACTGAAGCTTTCTTT. It codes for CASSLGLQGAGTEAFF.

The J gene is TRBJ2-3, the V gene TRBV28, with D unclear. CDR3 size: 12 residues. The V and J ends lost 7 bases and 4 bases respectively, with 9 bases between them. In germline, CDR1 is MDHEN, CDR2 SYDVKM. The CDR3, as DNA: TGTGCCAGCACCGGCGCGGCAGATACGCAGTATTTT. Translating it yields CASTGAADTQYF.

The CDR3: CASIGIDYEQYF. The CDR3 DNA reads as TGTGCCAGTATAGGGATAGACTACGAGCAGTACTTC. This sequence joins TRBV19 and TRBJ2-7, with D uncertain. Germline lookup yields CDR1 LNHDA and CDR2 SQIVND (reference sequence). The length of the CDR3 is 12 residues. Trimming removed 7 bases from V and 3 bases from J, with 10 bases in between. The full variable domain, in which reference TRBV19 and TRBJ2-7 provide the parts outside the CDR3, is DGGITQSPKYLFRKEGQNVTLSCEQNLNHDAMYWYRQDPGQGLRLIYYSQIVNDFQKGDIAEGYSVSREKKESFPLTVTSAQKNPTAFYLCASIGIDYEQYFGPGTRLTVT.

The chain is built from TRBV28 and TRBJ2-3; D tentatively reads TRBD1 or TRBD2 (5 bases each). Germline loops: CDR1 MDHEN, CDR2 SYDVKM. This CDR3 contains 12 residues. CDR3 nucleotides: TGTGCTCTAGGGGCACGGGAAGATACGCAGTATTTT. It encodes CALGAREDTQYF.

The gene calls are TRBV6-5 and TRBJ1-5, with 8 bases matching TRBD1. CDR1 and CDR2 (germline): MNHEY, SVGAGI. After removal of 0 bases from V and 6 bases from J, the junction contained 4 bases not matched to a gene. The CDR3 is 15 amino acids. CDR3 loop: CASSYSADRVQPQHF. As DNA, the CDR3 is TGTGCCAGCAGTTACTCGGCGGACAGGGTTCAGCCCCAGCATTTT.

The count of this clone is one. The chain links TRBV14 to TRBJ2-1, with D perhaps matching TRBD2 (7 bases). The CDR3 has 13 amino acids. The V end lost 3 bases, the J end lost 10 bases, and 13 bases lay between the germline ends. The germline CDR1 and CDR2 sequences are SGHDN and FVKESK. This chain's CDR3 is CASSQQGRGEQFF. Here the CDR3 DNA reads TGTGCCAGCAGCCAGCAGGGGCGGGGGGAGCAGTTCTTC.

The chain combines TRBV28 with TRBJ2-7; perhaps TRBD2 as D (5 bases). The germline V and J ends were trimmed by 3 bases and 6 bases, with 12 bases remaining between them. In germline, CDR1 is MDHEN, CDR2 SYDVKM. CDR3 size: 13 residues. This chain's CDR3 is CASSFSQRSEQYF. CDR3 nucleotide sequence: TGTGCCAGCAGTTTCTCGCAGCGGTCCGAGCAGTACTTC.

The chain uses TRBV5-4 and TRBJ1-1; the D gene is possibly TRBD1 (5 bases). Trimming removed 5 bases from V and 6 bases from J, with 11 bases in between. CDR3 length equals 12 residues. From germline, CDR1 is SGHNT and CDR2 YYREEE (reference sequence). The CDR3 coding sequence is TGTGCCAGCAGGGGGCGGTACGCTGAAGCTTTCTTT. The encoded protein is CASRGRYAEAFF.

The chain recombines TRBV5-1 with TRBJ2-1; 9 positions match TRBD1. The CDR3 is 15 residues long. The V gene end was trimmed by 1 base and the J gene end by 7 bases; junction bases not matched to a gene: 6. Germline V CDR1 and CDR2: SGHRS, YFSETQ. Written as DNA, the CDR3 is TGCGCCAGCAGCTTGTCTGGGACAGGGCAAAATGAGCAGTTCTTC. Protein sequence: CASSLSGTGQNEQFF.

The chain uses TRBV5-6 and TRBJ2-7; no firm D call. CDR1 is SGHDT, CDR2 YYEEEE, per germline. The CDR3 is made up of 13 amino acids. V was trimmed by 5 bases and J by 0 bases, leaving 9 bases between them. The CDR3 DNA is TGTGCCAGCAGATACGTCAGCTCCTACGAGCAGTACTTC. Amino acid sequence: CASRYVSSYEQYF.